This T cell receptor beta chain was retrieved from a study of T cell changes during pregnancy in multiple sclerosis. Using immunoSEQ multiplex PCR, the repertoire was profiled, and TCRdb retains in-frame clones only, with some absent. Here the sample spans 38,000 or so clones, 90% to 95% being singletons. This specimen consisted of CD4+ T cells from peripheral blood mononuclear cells, obtained in the second trimester of pregnancy. This TCR derives from a female donor in good health, enrolled as a control in a pregnancy study.

The CDR3 sequence: CASSNPGLDTQYF. The CDR3 nucleotides are TGTGCCAGCAGCAATCCCGGGTTGGATACGCAGTATTTT. The chain recombines TRBV11-2 with TRBJ2-3; D is unresolved. CDR1 and CDR2 (germline): SGHAT, FQNNGV. The V end lost 5 bases, the J end lost 6 bases, and 12 bases lay between the germline ends. The CDR3 runs to 13 residues.